A selection of T cell receptor beta chains follows, all from one sample in a study of shared clonotypes between healthy human individuals. Sequenced by immunoSEQ multiplex PCR; TCRdb stores in-frame clones only, minus some. The data contain around 1,900,000 clones, just under 95% of them singletons. Sequenced: naive CD8+ T cells from PBMCs. All receptors come from a man younger than 35 in good health. Some clones in this sample may be carry-over from other donors' samples. Each CDR3 is given with its conserved first and last residue. A D gene is named only where the DNA matches it firmly. Expanded clones are given a class, and other clones once, few, many or no size at all.

size | J | D | V | DNA | CDR3
NA | TRBJ2-5 | TRBD2 | TRBV12-5 | TGTGCTAGTGGTTTGGACAGCGGGAGTCGAGAGACCCAGTACTTC | CASGLDSGSRETQYF
NA | TRBJ2-1 | NA | TRBV7-9 | TGTGCCAGCAGCCCACGGGACTTCCCAAACAATGAGCAGTTCTTC | CASSPRDFPNNEQFF
NA | TRBJ2-5 | TRBD2 | TRBV27 | TGTGCCAGCAGTTTCGCGCCTAGCGGGAGGCCAATGGGAGGTAAGACCCAGTACTTC | CASSFAPSGRPMGGKTQYF
NA | TRBJ2-1 | NA | TRBV5-8 | TGTGCCAGCACCGTTCTCGTGGACCTCCCCAATGAGCAGTTCTTC | CASTVLVDLPNEQFF
NA | TRBJ2-7 | TRBD2 | TRBV14 | TGTGCCAGCAGCCTGATAGCGGGAGGGCCACTTGAGCAGTACTTC | CASSLIAGGPLEQYF
NA | TRBJ2-5 | NA | TRBV28 | TGTGCCAGCACCCCAGGAAGAGAGACCCAGTACTTC | CASTPGRETQYF
once | TRBJ1-5 | NA | TRBV19 | TGTGCCAGTAGTGCCGGTCGATATAGCAATCAGCCCCAGCATTTT | CASSAGRYSNQPQHF
few | TRBJ2-1 | NA | TRBV4-1 | TGCGCCAGCAGCCAACAAAGAATAGCGGAGCCCTACAATGAGCAGTTCTTC | CASSQQRIAEPYNEQFF
NA | TRBJ2-7 | NA | TRBV7-9 | TGTGCCAGCAGCTTATATGAGACCCGCTACGAGCAGTACTTC | CASSLYETRYEQYF
few | TRBJ2-7 | NA | TRBV5-1 | TGCGCCAGCAGCTTCGGAGGCTACGAGCAGTACTTC | CASSFGGYEQYF
once | TRBJ1-6 | NA | TRBV4-3 | TGCGCCAGCAGCCAAGCAGTCGCTGGGGATTCACCCCTCCACTTT | CASSQAVAGDSPLHF
NA | TRBJ2-5 | NA | TRBV15 | TGTGCCACCAGCAGAGATGTTCGCCATCAAGAGACCCAGTACTTC | CATSRDVRHQETQYF
NA | TRBJ2-3 | TRBD2 | TRBV4-1 | TGCGCCAGCAGCCAAGATGTAGCGGGAGAACTAGATACGCAGTATTTT | CASSQDVAGELDTQYF
NA | TRBJ1-3 | NA | TRBV19 | TGTGCCGTAGCAGGGGACTTTTTCGGAAACACCATATATTTT | CAVAGDFFGNTIYF
NA | TRBJ1-5 | NA | TRBV28 | TGTGCCAGCAGTTTAAGCTCCCTAGTGGAGCCCCAGCATTTT | CASSLSSLVEPQHF
NA | TRBJ2-1 | NA | TRBV5-6 | TGTGCCAGCAGCGGAGGGACCCTCTCGCCCCAGTTCTTC | CASSGGTLSPQFF
NA | TRBJ2-1 | TRBD1 | TRBV27 | TGTGCCAGCAGTTTAATTGGGTCTAGACAGGGGCCATACAATGAGCAGTTCTTC | CASSLIGSRQGPYNEQFF
NA | TRBJ2-5 | TRBD1 | TRBV11-2 | TGTGCCAGCAGCTTACGGACAGGGCGAATGGAGACCCAGTACTTC | CASSLRTGRMETQYF
NA | TRBJ2-5 | NA | TRBV19 | TGTGCCAGTAGTAAGGGGGATGGAGAGACCCAGTACTTC | CASSKGDGETQYF
NA | TRBJ2-3 | NA | TRBV7-2 | TGTGCCAGCAGCCTCTTGGACAGCCGAGCTTTCACAGATACGCAGTATTTT | CASSLLDSRAFTDTQYF
once | TRBJ1-5 | NA | TRBV27 | TGTGCCAGCAGTTACCGAGGTTATAGCAATCAGCCCCAGCATTTT | CASSYRGYSNQPQHF
NA | TRBJ1-2 | NA | TRBV6-1 | TGTGCCAGCACCCTAGGGTCGGGACCAAACTATGGCTACACCTTC | CASTLGSGPNYGYTF
NA | TRBJ2-1 | TRBD2 | TRBV18 | TGTGCCAGCTCACCACTGGCTAGCGGGAGGGCTGAGCAGTTCTTC | CASSPLASGRAEQFF
NA | TRBJ2-5 | TRBD2 | TRBV20-1 | TGCAGCCCCCCAGCGGGGGACAAGTACTTC | CSPPAGDKYF
NA | TRBJ2-3 | NA | TRBV27 | TGTGCCAGCAGAAAGGACTACTATTCTAGCACAGATACGCAGTATTTT | CASRKDYYSSTDTQYF
NA | TRBJ1-6 | TRBD1 | TRBV6-6 | TGTGCCAGCAGTTACCTTACAGGGGCGGTGGATTCACCCCTCCACTTT | CASSYLTGAVDSPLHF
few | TRBJ1-1 | NA | TRBV7-9 | TGTGCCAGCACCATAGGGGGGAACACTGAAGCTTTCTTT | CASTIGGNTEAFF
NA | TRBJ2-7 | NA | TRBV28 | TGTGCCAGCAGTCGCACTTACCGGGGGCGCGGTCCCTACGAGCAGTACTTC | CASSRTYRGRGPYEQYF
once | TRBJ2-1 | TRBD2 | TRBV7-6 | TGTGCCAGCAGCGCCCTAGCGGGAGGGAATGAGCAGTTCTTC | CASSALAGGNEQFF
NA | TRBJ2-7 | NA | TRBV19 | TGTGCCACGGGGATAGGAAACTACGAGCAGTACTTC | CATGIGNYEQYF
NA | TRBJ2-2 | TRBD1 | TRBV4-1 | TGCGCCAGCAGCCAAGAGGCGACAGGGTTTCCCGGGGAGCTGTTTTTT | CASSQEATGFPGELFF
NA | TRBJ2-2 | TRBD1 | TRBV10-3 | TGTGCCATCAGGGGGCTACGGGACAGGAAAACCGGGGAGCTGTTTTTT | CAIRGLRDRKTGELFF
once | TRBJ1-4 | NA | TRBV5-1 | TGCGCCAGCAGCTTGACAGTCGGGGAGAGTGAAAAACTGTTTTTT | CASSLTVGESEKLFF
NA | TRBJ2-5 | TRBD2 | TRBV7-2 | TGTGCCAGCAGCCTCACTAGCGTAGAGACCCAGTACTTC | CASSLTSVETQYF
NA | TRBJ2-7 | NA | TRBV7-2 | TGTGCCAGCAGCTTATGGCTGCGATACGAGCAGTACTTC | CASSLWLRYEQYF
NA | TRBJ1-1 | NA | TRBV5-6 | TGTGCCAGCAGCTTCGGGCTTACTGAAGCTTTCTTT | CASSFGLTEAFF